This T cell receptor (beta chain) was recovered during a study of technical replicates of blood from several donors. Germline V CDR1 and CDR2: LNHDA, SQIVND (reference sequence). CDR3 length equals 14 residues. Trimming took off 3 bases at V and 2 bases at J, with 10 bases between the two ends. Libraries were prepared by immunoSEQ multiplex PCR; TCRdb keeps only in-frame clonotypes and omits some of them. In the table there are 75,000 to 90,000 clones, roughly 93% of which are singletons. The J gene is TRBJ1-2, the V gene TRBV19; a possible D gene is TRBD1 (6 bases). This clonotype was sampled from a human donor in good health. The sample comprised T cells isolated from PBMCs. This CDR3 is CASSMGASNYGYTF. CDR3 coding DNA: TGTGCCAGTAGTATGGGGGCCTCCAACTATGGCTACACCTTC.